Listed here is a single TCR beta chain. Sequencing was performed with immunoSEQ multiplex PCR; in TCRdb, only in-frame clones are kept and a portion is missing. The sample gives some 150,000 clones, around 88% of which show up once; more than 1.5% is in the top ten. These data are taken from a study of blood T cell repertoires in COVID-19. On the study more broadly: Both acute and convalescent COVID-19 samples were obtained from the United States, Italy and Spain.

The CDR3 is 16 amino acids. V was pared by 6 bases and J by 0 bases, with 10 bases of the junction left unmatched. Germline CDR1 and CDR2: LNHDA and SQIVND (reference sequence). The sequencing input was peripheral blood. The rearrangement links TRBV19 to TRBJ1-1; TRBD1 matches 7 bases. The clonotype was recovered from a woman aged 55-69 years with acute or convalescent COVID-19. DNA of the CDR3: TGTGCCAGTAGATACGACAGGGACCTCATGAACACTGAAGCTTTCTTT. Amino acids: CASRYDRDLMNTEAFF.